Listed below are T cell receptor beta chains from one sample, sequenced in a study of regulatory T cells in long-lasting Graves disease. TCRdb ran MiXCR on the multiplex PCR reads and lists one entry per CDR3 protein. The sample lists roughly 260,000 distinct CDR3 sequences; 15% to 20% were seen once. These data were also reused for a study on T cells in Graves' hyperthyroidism and ophthalmopathy.

The source material was peripheral blood mononuclear cells (PBMCs), sampled at new diagnosis, from a patient treated with antithyroid drugs. These receptors all come from a woman in her 30s with Graves disease. Each CDR3 is given with its conserved first and last residue. The order of the fields is clone size, V gene, D gene, J gene, CDR3 DNA, CDR3 protein. The D gene is left open where the match is weak. Size is omitted from some rows. Given values are once, few, many or a class for expanded clones.

size: many
V: TRBV3-1
D: TRBD2
J: TRBJ2-3
DNA: TGTGCCAGCAGCCAAGATCTAGCGGGGGGTACCTCAGATACGCAGTATTTT
CDR3: CASSQDLAGGTSDTQYF

size: many
V: TRBV9
D: -
J: TRBJ1-2
DNA: TGTGCCAGCAGCGTTAATCCAGATAACTATGGCTACACCTTC
CDR3: CASSVNPDNYGYTF

size: many
V: TRBV6-1
D: -
J: TRBJ1-4
DNA: TGTGCCAGCAGCCCCTGGAGTAATGAAAAACTGTTTTTT
CDR3: CASSPWSNEKLFF

size: -
V: TRBV28
D: -
J: TRBJ2-6
DNA: TGTGCCAGCATCGACCGGGGTGGGGCCAACGTCCTGACTTTC
CDR3: CASIDRGGANVLTF

size: many
V: TRBV2
D: TRBD1
J: TRBJ1-1
DNA: TGTGCCAGCAGGGGACAGATAGGGACTGAAGCTTTCTTT
CDR3: CASRGQIGTEAFF

size: many
V: TRBV4-2
D: TRBD1
J: TRBJ2-3
DNA: TGTGCCAGCAGCCAAGATTACACAGGGGGCTTAGGTACGCAGTATTTT
CDR3: CASSQDYTGGLGTQYF

size: many
V: TRBV19
D: -
J: TRBJ2-7
DNA: TGTGCCTCGGGGGACAGAGCCTACGAGCAGTACTTC
CDR3: CASGDRAYEQYF

size: many
V: TRBV7-2
D: -
J: TRBJ2-3
DNA: TGTGCCAGCAGCCAGGGACTCCAGAGCACAGATACGCAGTATTTT
CDR3: CASSQGLQSTDTQYF

size: many
V: TRBV5-1
D: -
J: TRBJ2-1
DNA: TGTGCCAGCAGCCCCCGGCAGTACAATGAGCAGTTCTTC
CDR3: CASSPRQYNEQFF

size: many
V: TRBV20-1
D: -
J: TRBJ2-7
DNA: TGCAGTGCTAGAAATTTGCAGGGCACCCAGGACGAGCAGTACTTC
CDR3: CSARNLQGTQDEQYF

size: many
V: TRBV24-1
D: TRBD1
J: TRBJ2-2
DNA: TGTGCCACAGGGGACAGGGGTAACACCGGGGAGCTGTTTTTT
CDR3: CATGDRGNTGELFF

size: -
V: TRBV12-3/TRBV12-4
D: TRBD1
J: TRBJ1-1
DNA: TGTGCCACCTCTGGGGTAGGTCACAGGGGGGATACTGAAGCTTTCTTT
CDR3: CATSGVGHRGDTEAFF

size: many
V: TRBV5-1
D: TRBD1
J: TRBJ1-1
DNA: TGCGCCAGCCGCCCCTCCAGGGGGAGGACTGAAGCTTTCTTT
CDR3: CASRPSRGRTEAFF

size: -
V: TRBV6-1
D: -
J: TRBJ2-2
DNA: TGTGCCAGCAAGAGGACAAACACGAACACCGGGGAGCTGTTTTTT
CDR3: CASKRTNTNTGELFF

size: many
V: TRBV20-1
D: TRBD1
J: TRBJ2-7
DNA: TGCAGTGCTAGTGGGGACAGGGACTACGAGCAGTACTTC
CDR3: CSASGDRDYEQYF

size: few
V: TRBV7-9
D: TRBD1
J: TRBJ1-1
DNA: TGTGCCAGCAGCTTAGGTTTTTTTCGGACAGGGGTCACTGAAGCTTTCTTT
CDR3: CASSLGFFRTGVTEAFF

size: many
V: TRBV18
D: TRBD2
J: TRBJ2-7
DNA: TGTGCCAGCTCACCTCCACTAGCGGGGGCCCCCTACGAGCAGTACTTC
CDR3: CASSPPLAGAPYEQYF

size: -
V: TRBV5-1
D: -
J: TRBJ2-3
DNA: TGCGCCAGCAGCTCCTCCGGGGGCCGGGGGCAGTATTTT
CDR3: CASSSSGGRGQYF

size: many
V: TRBV4-1
D: TRBD2
J: TRBJ2-2
DNA: TGCGCCAGCAGCGCCAGACTAGCGGGGGGATCCACCGGGGAGCTGTTTTTT
CDR3: CASSARLAGGSTGELFF

size: many
V: TRBV7-2
D: -
J: TRBJ1-2
DNA: TGTGCCAGCAGCGGGGGACGGATCAGAGCTAACTATGGCTACACCTTC
CDR3: CASSGGRIRANYGYTF

size: many
V: TRBV6-1
D: -
J: TRBJ1-2
DNA: TGTGCCAGCAACCCCAACAGGAGCAATGGCTACACCTTC
CDR3: CASNPNRSNGYTF

size: many
V: TRBV7-3
D: -
J: TRBJ2-5
DNA: TGTGCCAGCAGCTTAAGGCCCAGTATAGGGCAAGAGACCCAGTACTTC
CDR3: CASSLRPSIGQETQYF

size: many
V: TRBV19
D: -
J: TRBJ1-1
DNA: TGTGCCAGTCGGGGGGGCATGAGAGGGAACACTGAAGCTTTCTTT
CDR3: CASRGGMRGNTEAFF

size: once
V: TRBV11-2
D: -
J: TRBJ2-1
DNA: TGTGCCAGCAGTCCAGGGGCTTGGGGACTACCAGACAATGAGCAGTTCTTC
CDR3: CASSPGAWGLPDNEQFF

size: -
V: TRBV9
D: TRBD1
J: TRBJ1-2
DNA: TGTGCCAGCAGCGCCGACAGGGTGAGTCTGTATGGCTACACCTTC
CDR3: CASSADRVSLYGYTF

size: many
V: TRBV4-1
D: -
J: TRBJ1-5
DNA: TGCGCCAGCAGCCCCGGTAGAGGGGGAAATCAGCCCCAGCATTTT
CDR3: CASSPGRGGNQPQHF

size: -
V: TRBV19
D: -
J: TRBJ2-2
DNA: TGTGCCAGTAAGGTTACCAACACCGGGGAGCTGTTTTTT
CDR3: CASKVTNTGELFF

size: -
V: TRBV10-3
D: TRBD1
J: TRBJ1-5
DNA: TGTGCCATCAGCGGGGACAGGGGCAGCAATCAGCCCCAGCATTTT
CDR3: CAISGDRGSNQPQHF

size: many
V: TRBV7-8
D: -
J: TRBJ1-5
DNA: TGTGCCAGCAGCTTAGAATGGTCAGCTATTGATCAGCCCCAGCATTTT
CDR3: CASSLEWSAIDQPQHF

size: -
V: TRBV27
D: -
J: TRBJ2-7
DNA: TGTGCCAGTTCCCCGGGGGCCGGGTCCTACGAGCAGTACTTC
CDR3: CASSPGAGSYEQYF

size: many
V: TRBV27
D: -
J: TRBJ2-1
DNA: TGTGCCAGCAGTCTTTGGGGGGGCCGATACAATGAGCAGTTCTTC
CDR3: CASSLWGGRYNEQFF

size: many
V: TRBV20-1
D: -
J: TRBJ2-3
DNA: TGCAGTGCTAGAGATGTACCGGCAGATACGCAGTATTTT
CDR3: CSARDVPADTQYF

size: many
V: TRBV3-1
D: -
J: TRBJ2-2
DNA: TGTGCCAGCAGCCAAGACGGGGGACACGGGGAGCTGTTTTTT
CDR3: CASSQDGGHGELFF

size: few
V: TRBV19
D: TRBD1
J: TRBJ1-2
DNA: TGTGCCAGTATTCCTTCCCGGGACAGCTTCATCTATGGCTACACCTTC
CDR3: CASIPSRDSFIYGYTF

size: many
V: TRBV19
D: TRBD1
J: TRBJ1-1
DNA: TGTGCCAGTAGTATGGACAGGGATGACACTGAAGCTTTCTTT
CDR3: CASSMDRDDTEAFF

size: many
V: TRBV12-3/TRBV12-4
D: -
J: TRBJ2-7
DNA: TGTGCCAGCAGATTAGGACAGTTCTCTTACGAGCAGTACTTC
CDR3: CASRLGQFSYEQYF

size: many
V: TRBV4-1
D: TRBD1
J: TRBJ1-5
DNA: TGCGCCAGCAGCCAAGGACGACAGGGGGCTAGGAATCAGCCCCAGCATTTT
CDR3: CASSQGRQGARNQPQHF

size: many
V: TRBV7-3
D: -
J: TRBJ2-3
DNA: TGTGCCAGCAGCTTAAATTCGGGGCACACAGATACGCAGTATTTT
CDR3: CASSLNSGHTDTQYF

size: many
V: TRBV27
D: -
J: TRBJ1-6
DNA: TGTGCCAGCAGAGGTGGGCACGCTATTAGGAGCTCCTATAATTCACCCCTCCACTTT
CDR3: CASRGGHAIRSSYNSPLHF

size: many
V: TRBV20-1
D: TRBD1
J: TRBJ1-4
DNA: TGCAGTGCTAACGACAGGGTGGAGGAAAAACTGTTTTTT
CDR3: CSANDRVEEKLFF

size: few
V: TRBV19
D: -
J: TRBJ1-3
DNA: TGTGCTTCAACCGGGGTACCTGGAAACACCATATATTTT
CDR3: CASTGVPGNTIYF

size: many
V: TRBV6-1
D: TRBD2
J: TRBJ2-5
DNA: TGTGCCAGCAGTGATAGAGGACTAGCGGGAGAGACCCAGTACTTC
CDR3: CASSDRGLAGETQYF

size: many
V: TRBV5-1
D: -
J: TRBJ1-1
DNA: TGCGCCAGCACCCTATGGGGCGGATATGAGAACACTGAAGCTTTCTTT
CDR3: CASTLWGGYENTEAFF

size: few
V: TRBV27
D: TRBD2
J: TRBJ2-2
DNA: TGTGCCAGTTCGGACCCTGGGGGACTAGCGGGGGGCTGGAACACCGGGGAGCTGTTTTTT
CDR3: CASSDPGGLAGGWNTGELFF

size: -
V: TRBV29-1
D: -
J: TRBJ2-1
DNA: TGCAGCACCTCAGCAGAATACAATGAGCAGCTCTTC
CDR3: CSTSAEYNEQLF

size: -
V: TRBV2
D: -
J: TRBJ2-1
DNA: TGTGCCAGCAGCTTAGCCCCATCGGACTACAGTGAGCAGTTCTTC
CDR3: CASSLAPSDYSEQFF

size: -
V: TRBV20-1
D: TRBD2
J: TRBJ2-3
DNA: TGCAGTGCTGGGGGTAGCGGGGGGGAAGATACGCAGTATTTT
CDR3: CSAGGSGGEDTQYF

size: -
V: TRBV7-8
D: -
J: TRBJ2-1
DNA: TGTGCCAGCAGCTTATGGAGACTACAGTACAATGAGCAGTTCTTC
CDR3: CASSLWRLQYNEQFF

size: -
V: TRBV9
D: -
J: TRBJ2-1
DNA: TGTGCCAGCAGCGGACTTAGGGAGCGGGTGGAGGAGCAGTTCTTC
CDR3: CASSGLRERVEEQFF